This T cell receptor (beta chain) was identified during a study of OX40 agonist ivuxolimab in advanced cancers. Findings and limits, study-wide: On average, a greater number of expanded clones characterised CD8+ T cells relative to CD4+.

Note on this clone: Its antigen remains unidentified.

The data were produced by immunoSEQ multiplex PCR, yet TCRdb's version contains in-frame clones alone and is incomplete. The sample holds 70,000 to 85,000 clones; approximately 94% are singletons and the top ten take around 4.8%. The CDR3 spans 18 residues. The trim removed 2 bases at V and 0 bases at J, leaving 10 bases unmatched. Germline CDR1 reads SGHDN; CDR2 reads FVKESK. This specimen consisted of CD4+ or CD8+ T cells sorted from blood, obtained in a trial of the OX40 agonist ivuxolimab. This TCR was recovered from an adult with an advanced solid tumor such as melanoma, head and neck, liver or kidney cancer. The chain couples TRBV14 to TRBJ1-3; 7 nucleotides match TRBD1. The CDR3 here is CASSQLRDRSYSGNTIYF. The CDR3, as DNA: TGTGCCAGCAGCCAACTCAGGGACAGATCATACTCTGGAAACACCATATATTTT.